This TCR beta chain derives from a study of T-cell reconstitution after alpha-beta-depleted transplantation in children. This clonotype was seen many times. Germline assignment: CDR1 ENHRY and CDR2 SYGVKD. The ends were cut back, 8 bases at V and 0 bases at J, with 11 bases in the middle. The CDR3 spans 14 residues. For TCRbeta, the library was prepared with unique molecular identifiers. A single record per CDR3 protein comes from TCRdb applying MiXCR to the PCR reads. The table has fewer than 350,000 distinct CDR3 sequences, about 9.5% seen once; the top ten hold just under 7.5%. The genes are TRBV10-3 and TRBJ1-5; possibly TRBD1 for D (5 bases). The origin of this receptor is a boy under two years old with acute myeloid leukemia, due to receive a stem cell transplant. The specimen was PBMCs, collected before TCRalphabeta/CD19-depleted stem cell transplant. For the CDR3, the DNA is TGTGCCATCGCCCCAGGGCCTAGCAATCAGCCCCAGCATTTT. This gives the protein CAIAPGPSNQPQHF.